Below, 7 T cell receptor beta chains from the same sample are listed, as sequenced in a study of blood T cell repertoires in COVID-19. Clones were sequenced by immunoSEQ multiplex PCR, and TCRdb holds only the in-frame ones, with some missing. The table shows 190,000 or so clones, with more than 65% occurring only once. The sequenced sample consisted of PBMCs or T cells enriched from blood (not recorded which). The receptors originated from a man aged 35-49 years who had recovered from COVID-19.

The V call is TRBV28, the J call TRBJ1-3, with D hard to call. The CDR3 is 14 residues long. V was cut by 10 bases and J by 2 bases, with 15 bases left in between. Germline V gene sequence: CDR1 MDHEN, CDR2 SYDVKM. In DNA, the CDR3 is TGTGCCACCTCAAGACGCGGAACTGGAAACACCATATATTTT. Protein sequence: CATSRRGTGNTIYF.

The CDR3 is CASSDPGQINSPLHF. The DNA for the CDR3 is TGTGCCAGCAGTGACCCGGGACAGATTAATTCACCCCTCCACTTT. The chain combines TRBV2 with TRBJ1-6; 7 bases line up with TRBD1. This CDR3 has 15 amino acids. V shed 3 bases and J 6 bases; nucleotides not matched to a gene: 5. Germline assignment: CDR1 SNHLY and CDR2 FYNNEI. Complete variable domain (other parts from reference TRBV2 and TRBJ1-6): EPEVTQTPSHQVTQMGQEVILRCVPISNHLYFYWYRQILGQKVEFLVSFYNNEISEKSEIFDDQFSVERPDGSNFTLKIRSTKLEDSAMYFCASSDPGQINSPLHFGNGTRLTVT.

The V and J genes are TRBV6-5 and TRBJ1-6; 8 positions match TRBD1. Germline V gene sequence: CDR1 MNHEY, CDR2 SVGAGI. This CDR3 is built from 14 residues. Trimming took 7 bases from V and 9 from J; bases not matched to a gene: 8. Here the CDR3 DNA reads TGTGCCAGCACCCGGACAGGGTTTGGTTCACCCCTCCACTTT. It yields the protein CASTRTGFGSPLHF.

The rearrangement links TRBV5-6 to TRBJ2-2; the D gene is possibly TRBD2 (5 bases). Trimming cost V 8 bases and J 5 bases, with 13 bases left between them. In germline, CDR1 is SGHDT, CDR2 YYEEEE. This CDR3 spans 13 amino acids. The CDR3 loop is CASQIRRTGELFF. CDR3 sequence (DNA): TGTGCCAGTCAGATCCGGAGGACCGGGGAGCTGTTTTTT.

The chain couples TRBV7-2 to TRBJ2-7; weak D call: TRBD2 (6 bases). Trimming cost V 5 bases and J 0 bases, with 14 bases left between them. The CDR3 contains 15 residues. Germline CDR1 and CDR2: SGHTA and FQGNSA. The CDR3 protein is CASSPAGTSSYEQYF. The CDR3 region has the DNA TGTGCCAGCAGCCCCGCCGGGACTTCCTCCTACGAGCAGTACTTC.

This rearrangement joins TRBV12-2 to TRBJ1-3. TRBV12-2 is assigned pseudogene status. The CDR3 contains 18 residues. Here the CDR3 DNA reads TGTGCAAGTCGCTTAGCGGAACGGGAATCTAGAACTGGAAACACCATATATTTT. It is translated as CASRLAERESRTGNTIYF.

V gene TRBV4-1 combines with J gene TRBJ1-2; 7 nucleotides agree with TRBD1. V was clipped by 6 bases and J by 8 bases; unmatched bases: 6. Germline V gene sequence: CDR1 MGHRA, CDR2 YSYEKL. CDR3 size: 12 residues. The CDR3 coding sequence is TGCGCCAGCAGTCGGACAGGACAAGGCTACACCTTC. Translating it yields CASSRTGQGYTF.